What follows describes a single T cell receptor beta chain. The read terminates 3 residues before the CDR3 end, so the remaining end is supplied by the germline J gene. The CDR3 extends over 15 amino acids. After removal of 3 bases from V and 5 bases from J, the junction contained 8 bases not matched to a gene. Germline V gives CDR1 SGHRS, CDR2 YFSETQ. The sample comes from a study of T cells in women clearing cervical HPV infection. The method was immunoSEQ multiplex PCR; TCRdb's version includes in-frame clones alone and lacks a portion of them. This sample's table reports 25,000 to 35,000 clones. This receptor was obtained from a woman between 18 and 69 years old with a cervical HPV16 infection that either progressed to CIN3+ or cleared (not recorded which). This chain links TRBV5-1 with TRBJ1-1; the match to TRBD1 covers 9 bases. Material: blood buffy coat. The DNA read from the CDR3 is TGCGCCAGCAGCTCCGGGGGACAGGGTCGGACTGAA. Translation gives CASSSGGQGRTE. The whole CDR3 protein is CASSSGGQGRTEAFF.